The next 10 T cell receptor beta chains were all read from a single sample in a study of a mutant IDH1 vaccine in newly diagnosed glioma. These TCRs are of unknown antigen specificity. Assay: immunoSEQ multiplex PCR; the TCRdb copy retains only in-frame clones and omits some. The table shows approximately 50,000 clones, with 79% occurring only once. The time point: week 35, safety follow-up. The vaccine gave 300 ug of a 20-mer mutant IDH1 peptide subcutaneously per dose. This specimen was PBMCs, taken from a glioma patient whose treatment included an IDH1 peptide vaccine. Receptors were obtained from a man in his forties or fifties with glioma.

V and J are TRBV7-2 and TRBJ1-2; TRBD1 matches 10 bases. This CDR3 spans 15 amino acids. Germline CDR1 is SGHTA and CDR2 is FQGNSA. The V and J ends lost 5 bases and 6 bases, in that order; junction bases with no gene match: 9. The CDR3 DNA is TGTGCCAGCAGCGTAAAGTCGACAGGGGGCGATGGCTACACCTTC. Protein product: CASSVKSTGGDGYTF.

The V and J genes are TRBV5-4 and TRBJ2-7, with 9 bases that match TRBD1. Germline loops: CDR1 SGHNT, CDR2 YYREEE (reference sequence). The CDR3 runs to 14 residues. V shed 4 bases, J shed 3 bases, and the junction held 5 bases outside the gene matches. The CDR3 loop is CASSPRDRDYEQYF. The CDR3 nucleotides are TGTGCCAGCAGCCCCCGGGACAGGGACTACGAGCAGTACTTC.

This rearrangement joins TRBV27 to TRBJ2-5; no firm D call. The germline V and J ends were trimmed by 3 bases and 4 bases, with 9 bases remaining between them. This CDR3 has 13 amino acids. The germline CDR1 and CDR2 sequences are MNHEY and SMNVEV (reference sequence). CDR3 DNA: TGTGCCAGCAGTTTTAATGTGGCAGAGACCCAGTACTTC. Translation: CASSFNVAETQYF.

The genes are TRBV6-6 and TRBJ1-1; TRBD1 is a possible D gene (5 bases). The germline gives CDR1 MNHNY, CDR2 SVGAGI (reference sequence). Trimming cost V 5 bases and J 6 bases, with 10 bases left between them. This CDR3 contains 12 residues. The CDR3 DNA reads as TGTGCCAGCAGTAACGACAGCCCTGAAGCTTTCTTT. This sequence encodes CASSNDSPEAFF.

This chain uses TRBV6-1 with TRBJ1-5, with 8 bases lining up with TRBD1. Germline trimming cut 1 base from V and 4 bases from J; bases unmatched to any gene: 3. Looked up from germline, CDR1 is MNHNS and CDR2 is SASEGT. The CDR3 has 15 amino acids. CDR3 protein: CASSEGTGKNQPQHF. DNA for the CDR3: TGTGCCAGCAGTGAAGGGACAGGGAAAAATCAGCCCCAGCATTTT.

This clone occurred a few times. V and J are TRBV6-6 and TRBJ1-1; 7 nucleotides agree with TRBD1. Per germline, CDR1 MNHNY and CDR2 SVGAGI (reference sequence). CDR3 length equals 14 residues. V gave up 6 bases and J gave up 0 bases; unmatched junction bases: 4. The CDR3 DNA reads as TGTGCCAGCAGGGGACAGCCCATGAACACTGAAGCTTTCTTT. Its translation is CASRGQPMNTEAFF.

Comment on this clone: At the DNA level, this CDR3 is encoded by other sequences in the same sample as well. The chain is built from TRBV6-5 and TRBJ1-5; 9 bases are shared with TRBD1. V was clipped by 6 bases and J by 7 bases; unmatched bases: 4. The CDR3 totals 13 residues. Germline V lookup: CDR1 MNHEY, CDR2 SVGAGI. CDR3 region: CASRDRGGQPQHF. The DNA of the CDR3 is TGTGCCAGCAGGGACAGGGGCGGGCAGCCCCAGCATTTT.

This clone was counted once. The chain couples TRBV5-1 to TRBJ2-3; no firm D call. V was shortened by 1 base and J by 6 bases, with 9 bases between the two germline ends. The CDR3 has 13 amino acids. Germline-derived CDR1 and CDR2 are SGHRS and YFSETQ. CDR3 bases: TGCGCCAGCAGCTTGATAATGACGGATACGCAGTATTTT. It yields the protein CASSLIMTDTQYF.

V and J are TRBV6-5 and TRBJ2-1, with D uncertain. The CDR3 extends over 15 amino acids. Looked up from germline, CDR1 is MNHEY and CDR2 is SVGAGI. Trimming left V 0 bases short and J 0 bases short, with 6 bases between. CDR3 loop: CASSYSGSSYNEQFF. CDR3 nucleotide sequence: TGTGCCAGCAGTTACTCAGGGTCCTCCTACAATGAGCAGTTCTTC.

This chain connects TRBV10-2 to TRBJ2-7; TRBD2 matches at 14 bases. CDR3 length: 16 amino acids. V dropped 2 bases and J dropped 4; count of bases not matched to a gene: 4. CDR1 and CDR2 from the germline V gene are WSHSY and SAAADI. In nucleotides, the CDR3 is TGCGCCAGCAGTGAGCGGACTAGCGGGGGGAGGTACGAGCAGTACTTC. Its translation is CASSERTSGGRYEQYF.